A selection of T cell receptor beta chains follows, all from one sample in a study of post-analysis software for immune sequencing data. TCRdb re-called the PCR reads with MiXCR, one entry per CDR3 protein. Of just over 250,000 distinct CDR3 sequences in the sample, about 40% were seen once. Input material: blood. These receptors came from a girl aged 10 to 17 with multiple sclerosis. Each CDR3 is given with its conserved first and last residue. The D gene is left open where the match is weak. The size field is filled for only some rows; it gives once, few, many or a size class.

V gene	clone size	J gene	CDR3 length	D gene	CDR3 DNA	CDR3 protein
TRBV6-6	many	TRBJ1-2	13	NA	TGTGCCAGCAGTTACGAGGCAGGCTATGGCTACACCTTC	CASSYEAGYGYTF
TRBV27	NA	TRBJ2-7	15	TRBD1	TGTGCCAGCAGTCCAACCGGGACAGAGAGATACGAGCAGTACTTC	CASSPTGTERYEQYF
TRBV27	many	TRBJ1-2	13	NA	TGTGCCAGCAGTTTAGGTGTCGACTATGGCTACACCTTC	CASSLGVDYGYTF
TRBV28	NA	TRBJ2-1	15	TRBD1	TGTGCCAGCAGTCCCGGACAGGGTGGTACCTACGAGCAGTTCTTC	CASSPGQGGTYEQFF
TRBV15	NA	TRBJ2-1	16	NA	TGTGCCACCAGCAGGGGGAGTCGAGGGGCGTGGGGAGAGCAGTTCTTC	CATSRGSRGAWGEQFF
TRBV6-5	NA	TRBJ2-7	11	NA	TGTGCCAGCAGTTACGCCGACGAGCAGTACTTC	CASSYADEQYF
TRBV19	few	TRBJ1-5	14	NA	TGTGCCAGTACCCGGGGTCTGCCCGGGCAGCCCCAGCATTTT	CASTRGLPGQPQHF
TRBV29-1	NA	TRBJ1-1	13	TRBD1	TGCAGCGCCCATTACAGGGGGAACACTGAAGCTTTCTTT	CSAHYRGNTEAFF
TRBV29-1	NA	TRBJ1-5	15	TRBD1	TGCAGCGTTGCGCAGGGGGGTTTGCGCAATCAGCCCCAGCATTTT	CSVAQGGLRNQPQHF
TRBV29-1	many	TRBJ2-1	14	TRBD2	TGCAGCGTGACAGCGGGAGGGACCTACAATGAGCAGTTCTTC	CSVTAGGTYNEQFF
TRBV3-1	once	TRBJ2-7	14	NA	TGTGCCAGCAGTCCCTCTGAGGGAGTGGGGGAGCAGTACTTC	CASSPSEGVGEQYF
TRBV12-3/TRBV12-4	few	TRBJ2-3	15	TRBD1	TGTGCCAGCAGTTTGAGGCAGGGGGGCACAGATACGCAGTATTTT	CASSLRQGGTDTQYF
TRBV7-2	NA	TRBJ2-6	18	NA	TGTGCCAGCAGCCTCTCCGGAGGAGGGGCATCTGGGGCCAACGTCCTGACTTTC	CASSLSGGGASGANVLTF
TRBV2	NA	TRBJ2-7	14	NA	TGTGCCAGCACAGGGACCACCATTGGGAATGAGCAGTACTTC	CASTGTTIGNEQYF
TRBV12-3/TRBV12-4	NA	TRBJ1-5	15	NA	TGTGCCAGCAGTTTCACCGGGACATATAATCAGCCCCAGCATTTT	CASSFTGTYNQPQHF
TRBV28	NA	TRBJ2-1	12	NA	TGTGCCAGCAGTTTAGTTTCGCGTGAGCAGTTCTTC	CASSLVSREQFF
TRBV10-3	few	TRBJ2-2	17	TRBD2	TGTGCCATCAGTGGGACATTAGCGGGAGCGAACACCGGGGAGCTGTTTTTT	CAISGTLAGANTGELFF
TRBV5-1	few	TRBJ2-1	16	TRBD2	TGCGCCAGCAGCAGATCGACTAGCGGGATAGGCAATGAGCAGTTCTTC	CASSRSTSGIGNEQFF
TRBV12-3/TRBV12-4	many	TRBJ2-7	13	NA	TGTGCCAGCAGTTTAGCAGGCTCTCGCGAGCAGTACTTC	CASSLAGSREQYF
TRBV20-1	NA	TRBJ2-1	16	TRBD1	TGCAGTGTTAGAGCGAAGCAGGACAGGGGTCTGAATGAGCAGTTCTTC	CSVRAKQDRGLNEQFF
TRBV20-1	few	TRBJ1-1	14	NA	TGCAGTGCTAATCGGGGAGGGGCAAACACTGAAGCTTTCTTT	CSANRGGANTEAFF
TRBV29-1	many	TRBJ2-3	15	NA	TGCAGCGGGGGCCCAAGGGGGTATCATGCAGATACGCAGTATTTT	CSGGPRGYHADTQYF
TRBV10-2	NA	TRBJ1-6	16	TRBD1	TGCGCCAGCAGTGAGCCGGGGACAGGGAACAATTCACCCCTCCACTTT	CASSEPGTGNNSPLHF
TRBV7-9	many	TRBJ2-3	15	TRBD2	TGTGCCAGCAGCTATGGACTAGCTAGCACAGATACGCAGTATTTT	CASSYGLASTDTQYF
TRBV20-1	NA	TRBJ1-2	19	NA	TGCAGTGCTAGAGATGGGTCAGGGGCTGGATCGAGTAGAAACTATGGCTACACCTTC	CSARDGSGAGSSRNYGYTF
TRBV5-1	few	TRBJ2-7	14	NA	TGCGCCAGCAGCTGGATGCAGAGCCGCAATGAGCAGTACTTC	CASSWMQSRNEQYF
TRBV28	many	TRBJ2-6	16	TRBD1	TGTGCCAGCCGGGACAGGGGGCCTTCTGGGGCCAACGTCCTGACTTTC	CASRDRGPSGANVLTF
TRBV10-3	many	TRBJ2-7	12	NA	TGTGCCATCAGTGAGTCCCGAACCGAGCAGTACTTC	CAISESRTEQYF
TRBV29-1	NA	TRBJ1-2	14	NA	TGCAGCGCGCTCGGGGTGAGGGGAAGCTATGGCTACACCTTC	CSALGVRGSYGYTF